This T cell receptor (beta chain) was obtained from a study of CD8+ T cells in alopecia areata. The CDR3 extends over 15 amino acids. Trimming removed 0 bases at V and 6 bases at J, with 12 bases between. Germline loops: CDR1 LNHNV, CDR2 YYDKDF (reference sequence). Extracted RNA was reverse transcribed into cDNA, the sequencing template. Produced via immunoSEQ multiplex PCR; TCRdb's table is partial and in-frame only. The sample has 200,000 or so clones, 56% seen once. Note on this clone: Its specificity is unknown.

Using a FACSAria, the CD4+ and CD8+ T cells were sorted from the PBMCs. Study-wide results and caveats: TCR sharing across patients was less clear than in mice, possibly HLA-related. Scalp sample data also include resident alphabeta T cells from normal skin.

The V and J genes are TRBV15 and TRBJ1-5; possible D gene TRBD1, 5 bases. The origin of this receptor is a human donor in good health. The sequenced sample consisted of CD8+ T cells sorted from blood. This CDR3 reads CATSRDGAGSQPQHF. CDR3 nucleotides: TGTGCCACCAGCAGAGATGGGGCAGGGTCTCAGCCCCAGCATTTT.